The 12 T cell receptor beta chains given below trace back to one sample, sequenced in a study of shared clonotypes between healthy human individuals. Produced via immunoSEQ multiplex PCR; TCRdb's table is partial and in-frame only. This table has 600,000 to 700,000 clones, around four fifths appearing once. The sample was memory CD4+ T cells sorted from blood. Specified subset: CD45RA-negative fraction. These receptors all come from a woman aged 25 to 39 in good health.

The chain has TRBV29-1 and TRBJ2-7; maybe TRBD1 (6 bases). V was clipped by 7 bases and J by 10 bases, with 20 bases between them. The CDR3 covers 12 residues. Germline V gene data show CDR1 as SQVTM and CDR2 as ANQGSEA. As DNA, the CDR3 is TGCAGCGGCCTGCTAGGCCAGGGGAATCAGTACTTC. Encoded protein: CSGLLGQGNQYF.

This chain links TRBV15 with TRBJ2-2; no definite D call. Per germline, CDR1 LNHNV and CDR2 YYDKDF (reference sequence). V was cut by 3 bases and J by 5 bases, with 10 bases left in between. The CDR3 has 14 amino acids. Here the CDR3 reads CATSRIGRTGELFF. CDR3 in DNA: TGTGCCACCAGCAGGATAGGACGGACCGGGGAGCTGTTTTTT.

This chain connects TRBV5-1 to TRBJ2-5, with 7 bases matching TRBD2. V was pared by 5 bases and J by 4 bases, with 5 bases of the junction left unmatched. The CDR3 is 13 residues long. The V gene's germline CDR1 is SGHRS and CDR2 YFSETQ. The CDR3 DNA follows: TGCGCCAGCAGTTCATCGGGGGGAGAGACCCAGTACTTC. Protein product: CASSSSGGETQYF. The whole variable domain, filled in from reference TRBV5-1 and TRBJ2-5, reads KAGVTQTPRYLIKTRGQQVTLSCSPISGHRSVSWYQQTPGQGLQFLFEYFSETQRNKGNFPGRFSGRQFSNSRSEMNVSTLELGDSALYLCASSSSGGETQYFGPGTRLLVL.

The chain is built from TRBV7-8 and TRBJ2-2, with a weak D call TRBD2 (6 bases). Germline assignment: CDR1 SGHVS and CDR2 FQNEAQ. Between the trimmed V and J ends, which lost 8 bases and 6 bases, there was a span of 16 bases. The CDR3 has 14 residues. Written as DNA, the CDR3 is TGTGCCAGCGCTCCGGAGGGTCAGGCCGGGGAGCTGTTTTTT. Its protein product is CASAPEGQAGELFF.

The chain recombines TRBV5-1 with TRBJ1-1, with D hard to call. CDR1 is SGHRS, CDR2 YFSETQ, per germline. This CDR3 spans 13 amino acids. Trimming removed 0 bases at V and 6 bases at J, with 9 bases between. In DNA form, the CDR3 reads TGCGCCAGCAGCTTGGTGGGTGACGCTGAAGCTTTCTTT. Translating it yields CASSLVGDAEAFF.

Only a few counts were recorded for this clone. CDR3 sequence reads: CASSEAQDPNTQYF. CDR3 bases: TGTGCCAGCAGTGAGGCCCAGGACCCTAATACGCAGTATTTT. The V gene is TRBV6-1, the J gene TRBJ2-3; D gene uncertain. The CDR3 extends over 14 amino acids. Germline lookup yields CDR1 MNHNS and CDR2 SASEGT. V lost 3 bases and J 7 bases, leaving 14 bases between the germline ends.

CDR3 DNA: TGCGCCAGCAGCCAGGACAGGTACGAGCAGTACTTC. Its translation: CASSQDRYEQYF. The chain employs TRBV5-1 and TRBJ2-7; 7 bases agree with TRBD1. The CDR3 consists of 12 residues. Germline CDR1 SGHRS, CDR2 YFSETQ. V gave up 4 bases and J gave up 4 bases; unmatched junction bases: 2.

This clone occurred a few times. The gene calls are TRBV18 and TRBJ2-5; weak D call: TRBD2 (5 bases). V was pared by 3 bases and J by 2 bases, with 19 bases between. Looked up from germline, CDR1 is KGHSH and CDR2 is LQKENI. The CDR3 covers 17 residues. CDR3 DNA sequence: TGTGCCAGCTCACCTGGACTCTCTCGGGGATCTCAAGAGACCCAGTACTTC. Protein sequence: CASSPGLSRGSQETQYF.

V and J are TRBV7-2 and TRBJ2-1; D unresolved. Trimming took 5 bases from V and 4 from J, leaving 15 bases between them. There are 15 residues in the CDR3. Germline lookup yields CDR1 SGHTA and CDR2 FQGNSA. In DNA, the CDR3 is TGTGCCAGCAGCCAAACGGCGCTCCTATACAATGAGCAGTTCTTC. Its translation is CASSQTALLYNEQFF.

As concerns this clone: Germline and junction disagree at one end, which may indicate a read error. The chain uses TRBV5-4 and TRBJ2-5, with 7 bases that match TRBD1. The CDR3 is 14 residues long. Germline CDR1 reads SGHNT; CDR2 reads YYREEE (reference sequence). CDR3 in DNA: TGTGCCAGCAGCTTCCGGGACAGACAAGGGACCCAGTACTTC. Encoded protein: CASSFRDRQGTQYF.

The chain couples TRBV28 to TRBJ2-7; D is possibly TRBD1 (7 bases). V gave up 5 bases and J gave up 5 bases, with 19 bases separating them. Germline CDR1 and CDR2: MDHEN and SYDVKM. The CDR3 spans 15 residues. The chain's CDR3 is CASSPEGAFIHEQYF. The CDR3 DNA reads TGTGCCAGCAGTCCGGAGGGGGCTTTTATCCACGAGCAGTACTTC.

The CDR3 sequence: CASSVTADTQYF. CDR3 coding DNA: TGTGCCAGCAGCGTAACTGCAGATACGCAGTATTTT. The chain uses TRBV9 and TRBJ2-3; D remains ambiguous. V gave up 1 base and J gave up 4 bases, with 4 bases separating them. Germline V gives CDR1 SGDLS, CDR2 YYNGEE. This CDR3 has 12 residues. Looking up the rest from reference TRBV9 and TRBJ2-3 gives the full variable domain: DSGVTQTPKHLITATGQRVTLRCSPRSGDLSVYWYQQSLDQGLQFLIQYYNGEERAKGNILERFSAQQFPDLHSELNLSSLELGDSALYFCASSVTADTQYFGPGTRLTVL.